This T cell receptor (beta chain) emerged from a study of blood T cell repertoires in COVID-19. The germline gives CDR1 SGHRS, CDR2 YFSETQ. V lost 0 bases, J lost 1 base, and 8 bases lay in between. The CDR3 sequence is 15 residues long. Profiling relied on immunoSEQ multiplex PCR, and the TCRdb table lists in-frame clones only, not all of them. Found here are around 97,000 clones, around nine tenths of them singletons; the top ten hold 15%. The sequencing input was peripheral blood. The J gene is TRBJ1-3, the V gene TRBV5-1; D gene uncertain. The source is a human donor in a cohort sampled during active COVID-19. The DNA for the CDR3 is TGCGCCAGCAGCTTGGCACCTATGTCTGGAAACACCATATATTTT. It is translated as CASSLAPMSGNTIYF. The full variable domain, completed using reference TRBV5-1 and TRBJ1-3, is KAGVTQTPRYLIKTRGQQVTLSCSPISGHRSVSWYQQTPGQGLQFLFEYFSETQRNKGNFPGRFSGRQFSNSRSEMNVSTLELGDSALYLCASSLAPMSGNTIYFGEGSWLTVV.